This TCR beta chain was identified in a study of spatial heterogeneity in lung cancer. In this sample, this clonotype turned up many times. Indicated time point: sample taken at primary tumor resection. Sequencing covered unsorted whole RNA taken from tumor, nontumor lung or frozen PBMC. V dropped 3 bases and J dropped 5 bases, with 10 bases sitting between them. The CDR3 length is 13 residues. Germline CDR1 is MNHEY and CDR2 is SMNVEV (reference sequence). TCRdb analysed the 5' RACE reads with MiXCR anew, one entry per CDR3 protein. The repertoire holds 45,000 to 55,000 distinct CDR3 sequences, roughly 5% seen once, with around 10% in the top ten.

V is TRBV27 and J is TRBJ2-5; D unclear. Specimen: PBMCs, collected at surgery. This clonotype was sampled from a male donor with early-stage non-small cell lung cancer. CDR3 region: CASSFTPSETQYF. The CDR3 bases are TGTGCCAGCAGTTTTACACCGTCGGAGACCCAGTACTTC.